Sequencing of this T cell receptor (beta chain) was carried out in a study of blood T cell repertoires in COVID-19. The germline CDR1 and CDR2 sequences are MNHEY and SVGAGI. This CDR3 spans 13 amino acids. The germline V and J ends were trimmed by 7 bases and 9 bases, with 16 bases remaining between them. In the original processing: Amplifying reference gene primers gave estimates of nucleated cell counts. Repertoires were generated with immunoSEQ multiplex PCR, while TCRdb's copy carries only in-frame clones and drops some. V and J calls plus clone size are reproduced from that table; the DNA served to infer D and trimming. This sample yields 110,000 to 150,000 clones, of which roughly 84% are seen a single time; about two fifths belongs to the top ten.

This clonotype was obtained from a human donor in a cohort sampled during active COVID-19. V gene TRBV6-5 combines with J gene TRBJ2-1; D possibly corresponds to TRBD2 (5 bases). Sequencing used peripheral blood. CDR3 bases: TGTGCCAGCACTTCCCCGACTAACTTTGAGCAGTTCTTC. Translation gives CASTSPTNFEQFF.